This TCR beta chain is from a study of blood T cell repertoires in COVID-19. In the study overall: Collection of acute and convalescent COVID-19 samples took place in the United States, Italy and Spain. PBMCs, B-cell-depleted T cells, or T cells were the source of the cDNA or gDNA that made up the material.

Germline V gene lookup returns CDR1 SGHTS and CDR2 YDEGEE. The CDR3 loop spans 15 amino acids. V was clipped by 4 bases and J by 8 bases; unmatched bases: 10. Original methodology: Estimation of nucleated cell counts was performed using reference gene primer amplification. Generated by immunoSEQ multiplex PCR, the TCRdb table keeps only in-frame clones and is missing some. The V and J calls and the clone size are those of that table, but D and trimming were determined from the DNA. The table has approximately 140,000 clones, approximately 87% seen once. The receptor's source is a woman aged 40 to 50 with acute or convalescent COVID-19. The material sequenced was peripheral blood. The rearrangement links TRBV5-8 to TRBJ1-4; 8 bases align to TRBD1. CDR3 coding DNA: TGTGCCAGCAGCGTAACGACAGGGGCCGGCGAAAAACTGTTTTTT. It codes for CASSVTTGAGEKLFF.